These T cell receptor beta chains were read from a single sample in a study of monozygotic twins with inflammatory bowel disease. TCRdb reanalyzed the 5' RACE reads, giving one entry per CDR3 protein sequence and no DNA. This repertoire includes about 380,000 distinct CDR3 sequences. The sequencing sample was made of blood. The receptor set was obtained from a human donor with ulcerative colitis or Crohn's disease, or a healthy co-twin of an affected twin (not recorded which). CDR3s include the opening cysteine and the closing phenylalanine or tryptophan.

v_call,j_call,cdr3_aa
TRBV4-1,TRBJ2-7,CASSLRQGNPREQYF
TRBV6-5,TRBJ1-4,CASSSIRSTGGAGNEKLFF
TRBV20-1,TRBJ2-5,CSAPIMGQETQYF
TRBV7-6,TRBJ2-7,CASSLHTAYEQYF
TRBV29-1,TRBJ1-2,CSGKQGFGYTF
TRBV10-3,TRBJ2-2,CAISEPGGGRWTGELFF
TRBV7-9,TRBJ2-3,CASSPSGGDTQYF
TRBV18,TRBJ1-1,CASSPKRGIDTDAFF
TRBV6-6,TRBJ2-1,CASSYEGSYNEQFF
TRBV27,TRBJ1-6,CASSPSGPYNSPLHF